This TCR beta chain was sequenced during a study of metastatic and nonmetastatic thyroid tumors. The overall study: Repertoire data that came from the blood and tumor or nodule tissue of malignant and benign thyroid patients were compared. Overall study results and limits: As reported, TCR beta diversity in blood and tumor was significantly higher in malignant thyroid tumors than in benign nodules.

As regards this clone: What it recognizes is unknown.

No treatment had been given to any patient before thyroid surgery. CDR1 and CDR2 from the germline V gene are SGHNT and YENEEA. The CDR3 consists of 16 residues. With 0 bases removed from V and 2 bases from J, the gap between germline ends came to 13 bases. Using MiXCR, TCRdb reanalyzed the PCR reads. The sample holds about 39,000 clones, roughly a fifth seen once. The receptor comes from a female donor with papillary thyroid cancer or a benign thyroid nodule (not recorded which). Some clones in this sample may be carry-over from other donors' samples. The V call is TRBV11-3, the J call TRBJ2-5; no reliable D call. Sequences were obtained from blood. For the CDR3, the DNA is TGTGCCAGCAGCTTAGATTTTGGCCGGATTCAAGAGACCCAGTACTTC. Residues: CASSLDFGRIQETQYF.